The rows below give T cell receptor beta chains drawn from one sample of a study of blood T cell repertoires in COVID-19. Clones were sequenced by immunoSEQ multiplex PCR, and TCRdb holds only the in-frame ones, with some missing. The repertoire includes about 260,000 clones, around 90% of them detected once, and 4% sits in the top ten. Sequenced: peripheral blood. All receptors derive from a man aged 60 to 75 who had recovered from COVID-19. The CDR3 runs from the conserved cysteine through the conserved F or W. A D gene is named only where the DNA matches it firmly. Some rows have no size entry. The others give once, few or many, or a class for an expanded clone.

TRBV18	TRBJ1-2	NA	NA	CASSSIYGYTF	TGTGCCAGCTCATCAATCTATGGCTACACCTTC
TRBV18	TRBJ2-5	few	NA	CASSPKQASQETQYF	TGTGCCAGCTCACCAAAACAGGCATCCCAAGAGACCCAGTACTTC
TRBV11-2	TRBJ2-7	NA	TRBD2	CASRIAGGIYEQYF	TGTGCCAGCAGGATAGCGGGGGGGATTTACGAGCAGTACTTC
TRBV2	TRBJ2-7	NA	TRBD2	CASKQDPGLARYEQYF	TGTGCCAGCAAGCAAGACCCGGGACTAGCGCGATACGAGCAGTACTTC
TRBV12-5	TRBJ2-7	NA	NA	CASGLEVIKGLQYEQYF	TGTGCTAGTGGTTTGGAGGTTATTAAGGGACTCCAGTACGAGCAGTACTTC
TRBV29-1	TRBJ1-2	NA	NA	CSHRTGYGYTF	TGCAGCCACCGAACAGGCTATGGCTACACCTTC
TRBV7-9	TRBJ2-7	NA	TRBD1	CASSLQAGGLYEQYF	TGTGCCAGCAGCTTACAGGCAGGGGGCCTCTACGAGCAGTACTTC
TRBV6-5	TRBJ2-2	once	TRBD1	CASSYSSRGRTGELFF	TGTGCCAGCAGTTACTCGAGCAGGGGGCGTACCGGGGAGCTGTTTTTT
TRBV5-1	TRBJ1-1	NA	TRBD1	CASSLGQGGEAFF	TGCGCCAGCAGCTTGGGACAGGGTGGTGAAGCTTTCTTT
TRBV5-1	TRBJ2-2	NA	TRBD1	CASSRRDRRDTGELFF	TGCGCCAGCAGCCGCCGGGACAGGCGTGACACCGGGGAGCTGTTTTTT
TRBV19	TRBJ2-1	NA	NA	CASSIQGAGNEQFF	TGTGCCAGTAGTATTCAGGGTGCGGGAAATGAGCAGTTCTTC
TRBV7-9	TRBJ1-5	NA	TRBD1	CASSSGTGFSNQPQHF	TGTGCCAGCAGCTCCGGGACAGGTTTTAGCAATCAGCCCCAGCATTTT
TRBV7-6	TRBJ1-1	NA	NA	CASSLGSVEAFF	TGTGCCAGCAGCTTAGGGAGTGTTGAAGCTTTCTTT
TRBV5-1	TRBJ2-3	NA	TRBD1	CASGPGQGATDTQYF	TGCGCCAGCGGACCGGGACAGGGGGCTACAGATACGCAGTATTTT
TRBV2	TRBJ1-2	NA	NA	CASSEAILAGYTF	TGTGCCAGCAGTGAAGCTATTTTGGCTGGCTACACCTTC
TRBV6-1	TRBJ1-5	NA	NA	CASSETGFSDNQPQHF	TGTGCCAGCAGCGAAACAGGGTTTAGCGACAATCAGCCCCAGCATTTT
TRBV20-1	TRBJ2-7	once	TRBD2	CSASPASGSYEQYF	TGCAGTGCTAGTCCGGCTAGCGGCTCCTACGAGCAGTACTTC
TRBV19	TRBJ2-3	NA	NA	CASSARGGALTDTQYF	TGTGCCAGTAGTGCACGTGGGGGGGCTTTGACAGATACGCAGTATTTT
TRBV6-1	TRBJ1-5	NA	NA	CASSEPRRSKPQHF	TGTGCCAGCAGTGAACCTCGGAGGAGTAAGCCCCAGCATTTT
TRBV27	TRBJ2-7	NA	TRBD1	CASSFGAGGGPYEQYF	TGTGCCAGCAGTTTCGGGGCAGGGGGCGGCCCCTACGAGCAGTACTTC
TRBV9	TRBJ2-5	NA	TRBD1	CASSAGTGGRETQYF	TGTGCCAGCAGCGCCGGGACAGGGGGCAGGGAGACCCAGTACTTC
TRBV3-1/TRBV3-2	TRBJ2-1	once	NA	CASSPWGRGPYEQFF	TGTGCCAGCAGCCCATGGGGGCGCGGTCCCTATGAGCAGTTCTTC
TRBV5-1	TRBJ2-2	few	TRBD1	CASSFDRGGTGELFF	TGCGCCAGCAGCTTCGACAGGGGAGGAACCGGGGAGCTGTTTTTT
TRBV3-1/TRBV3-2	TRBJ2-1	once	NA	CASSQDTGSYNEQFF	TGTGCCAGCAGCCAAGATACAGGATCGTACAATGAGCAGTTCTTC
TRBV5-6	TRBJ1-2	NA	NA	CASSYGGLLDGYTF	TGTGCCAGCAGCTATGGGGGACTGTTGGATGGCTACACCTTC
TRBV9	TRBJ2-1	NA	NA	CASPGGRGYYNEQFF	TGTGCCAGCCCTGGTGGCCGGGGATACTACAATGAGCAGTTCTTC
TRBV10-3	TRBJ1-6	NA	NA	CAISESGRTGSPLHF	TGTGCCATCAGTGAGTCGGGCAGAACCGGTTCACCCCTCCACTTT
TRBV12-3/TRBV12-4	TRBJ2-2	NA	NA	CASTISGGELFF	TGTGCCAGCACCATTTCCGGCGGGGAGCTGTTTTTT
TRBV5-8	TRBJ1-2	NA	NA	CASSREDNYGYTF	TGTGCCAGCAGCCGCGAGGATAACTATGGCTACACCTTC
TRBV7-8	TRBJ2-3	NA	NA	CASSLRGLTDTQYF	TGTGCCAGCAGCTTGCGGGGGCTCACAGATACGCAGTATTTT
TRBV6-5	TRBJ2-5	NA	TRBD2	CASLRSGALETQYF	TGTGCCTCGCTGAGGAGCGGGGCCCTTGAGACCCAGTACTTC
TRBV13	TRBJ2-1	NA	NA	CASIQEGGEQFF	TGTGCCAGCATCCAAGAAGGGGGTGAGCAGTTCTTC
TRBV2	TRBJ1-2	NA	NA	CASSPTTNYGYTF	TGTGCCAGCAGCCCCACAACTAACTATGGCTACACCTTC
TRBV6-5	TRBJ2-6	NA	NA	CASSSQSAGANVLTF	TGTGCCAGCAGTTCCCAGTCTGCTGGGGCCAACGTCCTGACTTTC
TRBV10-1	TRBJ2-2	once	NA	CASSESDRDTGELFF	TGCGCCAGCAGTGAGTCGGACAGAGACACCGGGGAGCTGTTTTTT
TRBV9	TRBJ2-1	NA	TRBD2	CASSVGRGVYNEQFF	TGTGCCAGCAGCGTAGGGCGGGGGGTTTACAATGAGCAGTTCTTC
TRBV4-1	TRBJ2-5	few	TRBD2	CASTSGGGETQYF	TGCGCCAGCACCTCCGGCGGGGGAGAGACCCAGTACTTC
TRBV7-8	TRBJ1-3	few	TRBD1	CASSLIGQGGVSGNTIYF	TGTGCCAGCAGCCTAATCGGCCAGGGGGGAGTTTCTGGAAACACCATATATTTT
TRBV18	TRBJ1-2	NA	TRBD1	CASSPDPGTGNYGYTF	TGTGCCAGCTCACCCGACCCCGGGACAGGGAACTATGGCTACACCTTC
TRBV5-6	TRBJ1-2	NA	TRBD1	CASSLVTGGAGYTF	TGTGCCAGCAGCTTGGTGACAGGGGGCGCGGGCTACACCTTC